The present entry profiles one TCR beta chain with its context. This clone's antigen is unknown. Base qualities are not at hand, and no much larger clone is one base apart. Each donor gave one peripheral blood draw, roughly 0.11 L on average, collected into heparinised tubes. A BD FACSAria II was used to sort naive, central memory, regulatory and stem cell-like memory CD4+ T cells with a panel that included CD45RO, CCR7, CD25, CD127, CD95 and CD27. A purity above 95% was achieved for all sorted populations. PBMCs were isolated immediately by Lymphoprep density gradient centrifugation and stained directly without culture. So that batch effects would be minimized, each experiment stained and sorted samples in pairs, pairing one healthy donor with one patient. The High Capacity cDNA Reverse Transcription Kit was used to reverse transcribe all of the isolated RNA, meaning that expressed TCRB transcripts were what got sequenced. Survey-depth immunoSEQ sequencing was performed on stem cell-like memory T cell samples, with an average of about 1 million total reads per sample. Sorted cells were lysed in RLT buffer and RNA was extracted with DNase-treated RNeasy Micro or Mini kits, depending on cell number. To prevent cross-contamination, each cell subset was processed individually, whereas patient and healthy donor samples were processed jointly. Using the immunoSEQ multiplex PCR, TCRB sequences were amplified from cDNA into 87-bp fragments spanning the CDR3 region. Sequencing of the amplicons was done on the Illumina HiSeq platform. Under the source paper's analysis protocol: Synthetic template baselines were used to correct PCR bias computationally, reads within Hamming distance 2 were collapsed, and singletons that could not be merged were discarded. Reads were aligned to IMGT to assign V, D and J genes, CDR3 length, and insertions or deletions at six rearrangement sites. Clonotype counts were normalized to sorted cell number within each subset before computing true diversity and Gini coefficients with the tcR R package. The overlap coefficient, calculated on TCRB nucleotide sequences, was used to quantify repertoire sharing. Here the immuneACCESS table is served through TCRdb, limited to in-frame sequences with V and J called. Missing clones are a known gap in these copies; in checked studies unresolved V genes cover under half, and the rest lacks a known reason. That table supplies the V and J calls and clone size; D and trimming were determined from the DNA. In this sample the table shows around 99,000 clones, around 40% of which occur a single time. The ten most abundant clones make up roughly 0.064% of the sample.

The entry originates in a study of beta chain features in type 1 diabetes (dated by TCRdb to the late 2010s). Describing the broader study: No differences in mean age, gender distribution, total cell number or subset yield were found between patients and healthy donors. A total of 85 million to 140 million sorted cells were examined across all samples, and the number of cells per subset was strongly correlated with RNA yield. In the study, recently diagnosed type 1 diabetes patients and matched healthy donors were compared on the TCRB repertoires of their sorted circulating CD4+ T cell subsets. Regulatory and stem cell-like memory subsets were isolated from only 8 patients and roughly 8 healthy donors, whereas naive and central memory subsets came from all 30 or so donors. What the work shows at the level of the full study, not this receptor alone: Naive, central memory and regulatory TCRB repertoires appeared to be more alike among patients than among healthy donors. At VDJ recombination sites, type 1 diabetes patients had fewer insertions and more deleted nucleotides, which implies abnormalities in thymic rearrangement. Because cDNA was sequenced instead of genomic DNA, highly expressing activated cells could be over-represented, though the groups showed no difference in activation or CD3 levels. PCR might favor shorter templates, but patient and control samples were amplified and corrected together, so any skew would affect both groups equally. Because the HLA sub-analyses included only small numbers of individuals, any influence of HLA type on TCRB rearrangement was left unresolved. Type 1 diabetes patients showed a moderate but significant shortening of TCRB CDR3 length in all four CD4+ subsets.

From V the trimming removes 3 bases and from J it removes 6 bases, while the gene matches leave 4 bases of the junction unaccounted for. CDR1 and CDR2 are drawn from the germline V gene: SGHDT, YYEEEE. The CDR3 measures 15 amino acids from cysteine to phenylalanine. Left in the record is the CDR3 DNA by itself, 45 bases read in frame from the first base. The chain employs TRBV5-6 and TRBJ2-3; 13 nucleotides in the junction match TRBD2. The sequence derives from a woman in her late teens or twenties in good health. Material: stem cell memory CD4+ T cells from blood. Interpreted using the paper, the cell subset or site label stands for: stem cell-like memory CD4+ T cells. Here the CDR3 is given as CASSSGTSGTDTQYF. At the DNA level, the sequence is TGTGCCAGCAGCTCCGGGACTAGCGGGACGGATACGCAGTATTTT.